The next 8 T cell receptor beta chains were all read from a single sample in a study of shared clonotypes between healthy human individuals. The protocol was immunoSEQ multiplex PCR, while the TCRdb copy is restricted to in-frame clones and leaves out a portion. The sample has millions of clones; about 92% are singletons. Sequencing was performed on naive CD4+ T cells sorted from blood. Subset in this sample: CD45RA+ positively selected. These receptors were obtained from a man aged 18 to 35 in good health.

The chain is built from TRBV5-1 and TRBJ1-6; 10 bases are shared with TRBD1. Germline V lookup: CDR1 SGHRS, CDR2 YFSETQ. The CDR3 extends over 16 amino acids. V trimming: 2 bases; J trimming: 7 bases; junction bases outside the gene matches: 6. This CDR3 reads CASSLGTGATNSPLHF. CDR3 bases: TGCGCCAGCAGCTTAGGGACAGGGGCAACAAATTCACCCCTCCACTTT.

The chain employs TRBV7-9 and TRBJ2-7; D may be TRBD1 or TRBD2 (6 bases each). Trimming removed 5 bases from V and 5 bases from J, with 16 bases in between. CDR3 length equals 14 residues. Germline loops: CDR1 SEHNR, CDR2 FQNEAQ (reference sequence). CDR3 DNA sequence: TGTGCCAGCAGCGCCCGAGGGGGGCCCCACGAGCAGTACTTC. It translates to CASSARGGPHEQYF. The whole variable domain, filled in from reference TRBV7-9 and TRBJ2-7, reads DTGVSQNPRHKITKRGQNVTFRCDPISEHNRLYWYRQTLGQGPEFLTYFQNEAQLEKSRLLSDRFSAERPKGSFSTLEIQRTEQGDSAMYLCASSARGGPHEQYFGPGTRLTVT.

The rearrangement links TRBV19 to TRBJ1-5, with D unresolved. The V end was cut by 3 bases, the J end by 0 bases, with 9 bases between. The CDR3 is made up of 15 amino acids. CDR1 LNHDA and CDR2 SQIVND come from the germline V gene (reference sequence). As DNA, the CDR3 is TGTGCCAGTAGTATGGGTTCAGGTAGCAATCAGCCCCAGCATTTT. Amino acid sequence: CASSMGSGSNQPQHF. The full variable domain, with the rest looked up from reference TRBV19 and TRBJ1-5, is DGGITQSPKYLFRKEGQNVTLSCEQNLNHDAMYWYRQDPGQGLRLIYYSQIVNDFQKGDIAEGYSVSREKKESFPLTVTSAQKNPTAFYLCASSMGSGSNQPQHFGDGTRLSIL.

The rearrangement uses TRBV7-2 and TRBJ2-3; TRBD2 matches 8 bases. The germline gives CDR1 SGHTA, CDR2 FQGNSA. The CDR3 has 15 amino acids. Trimming at V came to 1 base and at J to 4 bases, leaving 4 bases not matched to a gene. The CDR3 nucleotides are TGTGCCAGCAGCTTAGTGGGACTAGTCCCAGATACGCAGTATTTT. This gives the protein CASSLVGLVPDTQYF.

The chain carries TRBV7-9 and TRBJ1-4; no clear D. V was pared by 5 bases and J by 8 bases, with 27 bases between. The CDR3 covers 18 residues. Per the germline V gene, CDR1 is SEHNR and CDR2 is FQNEAQ (reference sequence). CDR3 sequence reads: CASSQASLLTSRGEKLFF. Written as DNA, the CDR3 is TGTGCCAGCAGCCAAGCATCCCTTCTGACCTCCAGAGGCGAAAAACTGTTTTTT. The full variable domain, rest sourced from reference TRBV7-9 and TRBJ1-4, is DTGVSQNPRHKITKRGQNVTFRCDPISEHNRLYWYRQTLGQGPEFLTYFQNEAQLEKSRLLSDRFSAERPKGSFSTLEIQRTEQGDSAMYLCASSQASLLTSRGEKLFFGSGTQLSVL.

V and J are TRBV19 and TRBJ1-1, with unresolved D. Germline V lookup: CDR1 LNHDA, CDR2 SQIVND (reference sequence). V dropped 5 bases and J dropped 5 bases, with 9 bases sitting between them. This CDR3 has 12 amino acids. The CDR3 spells CASSFLGTEAFF. CDR3 nucleotides: TGTGCCAGTAGTTTTTTGGGAACTGAAGCTTTCTTT.

This clone was seen a few times. Other DNA sequences of this sample code for an identical CDR3. CDR3 loop: CASSSGLAYEQYF. CDR3 nucleotide sequence: TGCGCCAGCAGCTCGGGACTAGCCTACGAGCAGTACTTC. The chain combines TRBV5-1 with TRBJ2-7; 8 bases match TRBD2. V dropped 3 bases and J dropped 2; count of bases not matched to a gene: 1. CDR1 and CDR2 from the germline V gene are SGHRS and YFSETQ. This CDR3 region has 13 residues.

The chain has TRBV11-2 and TRBJ2-3; D remains ambiguous. The CDR3 spans 12 residues. Germline V gene sequence: CDR1 SGHAT, CDR2 FQNNGV. The V end was cut by 4 bases, the J end by 3 bases, with 5 bases between. CDR3 sequence: CASSYRTDTQYF. The CDR3, as DNA: TGTGCCAGCAGCTACCGGACAGATACGCAGTATTTT.